This T cell receptor (beta chain) derives from a study of cytomegalovirus exposure and HLA in healthy donors (dated by TCRdb to 2017 to 2019). With regard to the full study: In an earlier analysis of approximately 640 of the donors, under 300 Gb of sequence data and approximately 100 million unique TCR beta sequences from roughly 190 million T cells were reported. All discovery cohort repertoires had been generated using a single sequencing platform. HLA typing included class I and class II loci at four-digit resolution. On average, roughly 240,000 unique TCR beta nucleotide sequences were sequenced per donor among roughly 430 genotyped donors of the cohort, with 15% to 20% of those sequences being non-productive. To decide whether each TCR beta V gene segment behaved as functional or pseudogenic, an earlier analysis of several hundred of the donors relied on high-throughput TCR beta sequencing. Because of strong linkage in the cohort, roughly 5 DR-DQ haplotypes were treated as single units for association and clustering. Donor age, sex, ethnicity and CMV serostatus were compiled together with the repertoire data. Approximately 300 gigabases of sequencing data and 80 million or so unique TCR sequences were included in an early release covering under 650 HLA-typed donors. The number of typed donors differed by locus: roughly 629-630 for A, B, C, DRB1 and DQB1; about 520 for DQA1; approximately 610 for DPA1; and some 450 for DPB1. A later genetic analysis took genome-wide SNP genotypes for about 55% of the 666 donors and used that subset as a discovery cohort. The study aimed to test whether cataloging public T cell receptors could reveal signatures of past pathogen exposure. To study patterns of TCR occurrence, a later analysis re-analyzed previously published TCR beta repertoires from 700 or so donors and added high-resolution HLA genotyping. Of the 350 to 400 genotyped donors, about 84% fell in the genetic ancestry cluster associated with self-reported Caucasian donors. Along with the approximately 700-subject first cohort, a separate validation cohort of over a hundred different subjects was used. The study profiled the T cell repertoires of 666 subjects by immunosequencing and related them to cytomegalovirus serostatus. In the later analysis, no new phenotypic data were used to find candidate immune exposures; instead, reliance was placed on TCR beta sequences and their occurrence across donors. The study combined high-throughput TCR immunosequencing, statistical association of individual TCRs with disease status, and machine learning to predict cytomegalovirus infection status. Summary of the overall study and its limitations: In a later analysis, several top co-occurrence clusters were reported to appear linked to parvovirus B19, influenza, CMV and Epstein-Barr virus. In vitro tests confirmed that three of the cytomegalovirus-associated TCR beta chains recognize cytomegalovirus antigens. In a later analysis, some 17,000 TCR beta sequences were associated with specific HLA alleles at a false discovery rate of 0.05. In this cohort, only TCR beta chains were sequenced, and detectable features were limited by the absence of alpha or paired-chain data. Linkage disequilibrium might explain the correlated functional status among segregating V segments, but an unknown experimental factor could not be ruled out. Most CMV-associated TCR beta chains appeared to be HLA-restricted in a later analysis, and the HLA associations seemed to be driven largely by CMV exposure. Assigning TCR associations to individual alleles was difficult when HLA alleles, especially DR and DQ, strongly co-occurred. Because HLA typing was missing for some donors at each locus, association tests included only the typed subset. In a later analysis, HLA-associated TCR beta chains were found to be more clonally expanded and to have lower generation probabilities than equally common non-associated chains. The study gave a list of 150 to 200 TCR beta chains associated with cytomegalovirus. Roughly 17 rarely observed V segments, including chromosome 9 orphons, were excluded from the earlier analysis of almost 600 of the donors because counts were too low. In an earlier analysis of some 640 of the donors, most TCR beta V segments were observed in productive rearrangements about 87% or about 30% of the time, broadly matching IMGT annotations. The 87-base-pair reads could not distinguish some IMGT-functional V segments, including TRBV6-2 and TRBV6-3, so those segments were excluded. While some public TCRs were present in many individuals, most TCR sequences turned up only very rarely across donors. According to a later genetic analysis, donors in an Asian-associated ancestry cluster had fewer N-insertions in productive TCRs than the approximately 650-donor mean. A later genetic analysis associated a missense DCLRE1C variant with V-gene and J-gene trimming of TCR beta chains, and an independent cohort replicated the association. In a later analysis, the rate of TCR association differed among HLA loci, with DRB1 alleles having the most associated TCRs and HLA-C alleles having the fewest. The authors suggested that the approach could potentially be generalized to other disease states and immunological phenotypes. A cluster of highly shared sequence variants was judged likely to be a technical artifact of the sequencing pipeline. The only immune exposure information available for the cohort was CMV serostatus. The classifier was reported to diagnose cytomegalovirus status with high specificity and sensitivity in both the original cohort and the validation cohort. A further reported finding was that TCR beta sequences accurately predicted the HLA-A and HLA-B alleles for most subjects in the first cohort. Roughly uniform sequencing depth across donors was assumed in presence/absence analyses, although this assumption may not hold.

The cohort consisted of some 730 healthy bone marrow donors. Cohort members were all nominally healthy when sampled, although unrecorded immune exposures were likely present. The donor tested CMV seronegative, placing the donor among the 350 to 400 seronegative members of the cohort. Each donor provided a peripheral blood sample, and peripheral blood mononuclear cells were used for TCR beta sequencing. Genomic DNA extraction from the blood cell samples was performed with the Qiagen DNeasy Blood Extraction Kit. The receptor library was made with the immunoSEQ multiplex PCR assay. A mixture of 60 forward primers for TCR Vbeta segments and 13 reverse primers for TCR Jbeta segments was used in the multiplex PCR. Amplification of the CDR3 region of rearranged TCR beta genes was performed with a multiplex PCR assay on genomic DNA. On the Illumina HiSeq System, the amplified TCR beta libraries were sequenced as 87-base-pair reads. The original pipeline was this. A later analysis counted about 76 million unique TCR beta chains across the 600 to 850 repertoires, and 10 million to 12 million of these chains were shared by at least two donors. To remove PCR and sequencing errors, raw reads were error-corrected and collapsed into unique sequences using a nearest-neighbor algorithm that merged closely related sequences. Alignment of CDR3 sequences to IMGT reference sequences was used to assign V, D and J gene segments. For a sequence to be retained, a match of at least six nucleotides to both a V gene segment and a J gene segment was required. A rearrangement was called productive if the CDR3 had no stop codons and remained in frame with V and J, and every other rearrangement was called non-productive. CDR3 was defined according to IMGT convention as the region running from the second conserved V-encoded cysteine to the conserved J-encoded phenylalanine. The earlier analysis of about 560 of the donors excluded any sequence lacking an unambiguous match to a single V gene segment. An earlier analysis of under 750 of the donors called V segments functional above 56.7% productive rearrangements and segregating when the between-donor standard deviation exceeded 5%. A statistical classification framework was built for diagnosing cytomegalovirus status from the catalog of TCR beta chain sequences. In a later analysis, V and J genes were assigned by comparing TCR nucleotide sequences against IMGT/GENE-DB human TR gene sequences. The TCRdist pipeline was used in a later analysis to assign CDR3 sequences and most-parsimonious VDJ recombination scenarios. In a later analysis, every TCR beta chain was defined by the combination of its CDR3 amino acid sequence and its V-gene family, and reads without a unique V-gene family were dropped. To address suspected cross-contamination and a sequencing artifact, a later analysis removed over 500 highly shared, low-generation-probability nucleotide sequences. In a later analysis, a clonal expansion index was calculated for each public chain from normalized within-repertoire ranks of inferred template counts. In a later analysis, generation probabilities were computed using a VDJ recombination model fitted to out-of-frame rearrangements, and the results were checked against IGoR. In a later analysis, TCR-TCR, TCR-HLA and TCR-CMV co-occurrence was scored with hypergeometric tests, and a repertoire-size bias correction was applied to TCR pairs. In a later analysis, false discovery rates were estimated by permuting HLA or CMV assignments 20 times. A later analysis grouped co-occurring TCRs with DBSCAN, adding TCRdist sequence similarity when clustering within HLA-allele-positive subsets. Repertoires with fewer than 30,000 or more than 120,000 public chains were left out of co-occurrence clustering, as were about five repertoires with anomalous nucleotide sharing. TCRdb took over this immuneACCESS table, retaining in-frame rearrangements with V and J assigned. Such tables are incomplete; in checked studies, under half of the missing clones stem from an unresolved V gene, and the remainder is unexplained. V and J calls and clone size are given by that table; D and trimming were obtained from the DNA. This sample has about 160,000 clones in its table, and less than 90% of those were observed once. The top ten clonotypes cover just under 2% of the sample.

CDR1 and CDR2, looked up from the germline V gene, are ENHRY and SYGVKD. The CDR3, from cysteine to phenylalanine, totals 19 residues. CDR3 DNA is the only sequence kept; it has 57 bases, read in frame from the first base. For this chain, trimming is 11 bases at the V end and 0 bases at the J end, and the number of junction bases without a gene match is 19. Of note for this clone: Its antigen remains undetermined. No clone much larger than this one lies a single base away; base qualities are absent.

This TCR was recovered from a woman younger than 30 in good health and CMV-seronegative. The V gene is TRBV10-3 and the J gene is TRBJ2-3; TRBD2 matches 11 bases in the middle. The material sequenced was PBMCs. The nucleotide sequence is TGTGCCGCCTCAGGGGGGACTAGCGGTGATTCCCTTAGCACAGATACGCAGTATTTT. Translation gives CAASGGTSGDSLSTDTQYF.